This record concerns one T cell receptor beta chain sequence. Its antigen is unidentified. The germline V gene has CDR1 SGHVS and CDR2 FQNEAQ. V was pared by 1 base and J by 12 bases, with 11 bases of the junction left unmatched. The CDR3 runs 16 residues. The sample is drawn from a study of vaccination and CD4 T cells after COVID-19. Study summary: Once diagnosed, patients had post-COVID samples drawn a median approximately 93 days later (range 35 to 161). Cultures acting as controls obtained a CEFX pool, an HIV-1 Nef pool, or no peptide. Study-level results: For convalescent patients, 304 of the 307 vaccine-specific clones analyzed were classified as spike mono-reactive.

Stated treatment: approximately 10-day PBMC culture with coronavirus spike peptide pools or control peptides (ViraFEST assay). The Oncomine TCR Beta short-read assay sequenced DNA from cultured CD4+ T cells. MiXCR was run by TCRdb on the PCR reads, yielding one entry per CDR3 protein. The repertoire holds about 18,000 distinct CDR3 sequences, with under 60% as singletons. This clonotype was sampled from a human donor who had recovered from COVID-19. Source material: CD4+ T cells from blood, cultured in vitro. The rearrangement links TRBV7-8 to TRBJ2-1; TRBD2 matches 11 bases. CDR3 nucleotide sequence: TGTGCCAGCAGCTTAGACAGTCCTAGCGGGAGGCGAAGGCAGTTCTTC. The encoded protein is CASSLDSPSGRRRQFF.